This TCR beta chain appears in the sequencing data of a study of a mutant IDH1 vaccine in newly diagnosed glioma. Study context: Vaccination started 4-6 weeks after radiotherapy alone, or with temozolomide cycles. V12 corresponded to week 35 and V13 to week 47.

Data came from immunoSEQ multiplex PCR; TCRdb stores just in-frame clones and leaves some out. The repertoire has tens of thousands of clones, less than 70% of them found once; the top ten carry around 4.8%. Time point in this sample: week 47, end of study. The content of each vaccine dose was 300 ug of mutant IDH1 20-mer peptide, and topical imiquimod accompanied it. Donor diagnoses consisted of new WHO grade 3 or 4 IDH1-mutant, ATRX-lost astrocytomas. V lost 0 bases to trimming and J lost 5 bases, with 11 bases between them. This CDR3 spans 14 amino acids. Germline V CDR1 and CDR2: SGHRS, YFSETQ. Points on this clone: Its antigen is not identified.

The sequence derives from a middle-aged man with glioma. Some clones in this sample may be carry-over from other donors' samples. The rearrangement uses TRBV5-1 and TRBJ2-5; a possible D gene is TRBD1 (5 bases). Sample: peripheral blood mononuclear cells (PBMCs), taken from a glioma patient whose treatment included an IDH1 peptide vaccine. In nucleotides, the CDR3 is TGCGCCAGCAGCTTGGGGGCAGGGCGGGAGACCCAGTACTTC. This translates into CASSLGAGRETQYF.